Shown below are 14 T cell receptor beta chains from a single sample sequenced in a study of human T cells and chemical hapten exposure. Individual cDNA molecules had unique molecular identifiers attached to them by the library. TCRdb re-called the reads with MiXCR, one entry per CDR3 protein. The sample lists around 120,000 distinct CDR3 sequences, 6.5% to 10% seen once, with 1.4% in the top ten. Sequencing started from total RNA isolated from unfractionated whole blood. The specimen sequenced was whole blood. These receptors were collected from a human donor in good health. Some clones in this sample may be carry-over from other donors' samples.

This clonotype was detected only a few times. The chain recombines TRBV11-2 with TRBJ2-3, with 11 positions matching TRBD1. The CDR3 is 17 residues long. V dropped 5 bases and J dropped 4; count of bases not matched to a gene: 11. Germline V gene lookup returns CDR1 SGHAT and CDR2 FQNNGV. The CDR3 region has the DNA TGTGCCAGCAGCAGATCCGGGACAGGGGGTTATGCAGATACGCAGTATTTT. It encodes CASSRSGTGGYADTQYF.

This clonotype was observed at least ten times. The chain carries TRBV20-1 and TRBJ1-1; D unresolved. V dropped 4 bases and J dropped 3 bases, with 12 bases sitting between them. The length of the CDR3 is 13 residues. Per germline, CDR1 DFQATT and CDR2 SNEGSKA (reference sequence). The CDR3, as DNA: TGCAGTGCTACACGTGCCTGGGACACTGAAGCTTTCTTT. Encoded protein: CSATRAWDTEAFF.

This clonotype was counted only a few times. This sequence joins TRBV5-4 and TRBJ2-2, with D uncertain. CDR3 length equals 15 residues. Trimming removed 7 bases from V and 7 bases from J, with 20 bases in between. Germline loops: CDR1 SGHNT, CDR2 YYREEE (reference sequence). The CDR3 spells CASGYSRAWDGELFF. CDR3 DNA: TGTGCCAGCGGCTACTCCAGAGCTTGGGACGGGGAGCTGTTTTTT.

In its sample, this clonotype was seen many times. This chain connects TRBV2 to TRBJ1-6, with D uncertain. The CDR3 loop spans 14 amino acids. CDR1 SNHLY and CDR2 FYNNEI come from the germline V gene. The ends were cut back, 0 bases at V and 11 bases at J, with 11 bases in the middle. Here the CDR3 DNA reads TGTGCCAGCAGTGAAGCGGGGTTTGCTACACCCCTCCACTTT. Its protein product is CASSEAGFATPLHF.

V and J are TRBV7-2 and TRBJ2-7, with D perhaps TRBD1 (6 bases). The CDR3 covers 14 residues. Trimming left V 5 bases short and J 3 bases short, with 14 bases between. The germline V gene encodes CDR1 SGHTA and CDR2 FQGNSA. Here the CDR3 reads CASSLQGRDYEQYF. CDR3 sequence (DNA): TGTGCCAGCAGCCTACAGGGTCGGGACTACGAGCAGTACTTC.

This clonotype was counted many times. The chain carries TRBV4-1 and TRBJ1-1; D is uncertain. The CDR3 contains 16 residues. From germline, CDR1 is MGHRA and CDR2 YSYEKL. Trimming left V 0 bases short and J 0 bases short, with 11 bases between. CDR3 sequence: CASSQDGGFMNTEAFF. CDR3 nucleotide sequence: TGCGCCAGCAGCCAAGATGGAGGATTCATGAACACTGAAGCTTTCTTT.

This clonotype was counted a few times. The V gene is TRBV7-9, the J gene TRBJ2-7; D is unresolved. This CDR3 has 14 residues. V gave up 0 bases and J gave up 3 bases, with 9 bases separating them. CDR1 and CDR2 (germline): SEHNR, FQNEAQ (reference sequence). This chain's CDR3 is CASSLAVLGYEQYF. In nucleotides, the CDR3 is TGTGCCAGCAGCTTAGCGGTGCTGGGCTACGAGCAGTACTTC.

In its sample, this clonotype was seen a few times. V gene TRBV7-9 combines with J gene TRBJ2-7; D might be TRBD2 (5 bases). The CDR3 consists of 14 residues. Germline V CDR1 and CDR2: SEHNR, FQNEAQ (reference sequence). Trimming removed 1 base at V and 4 bases at J, with 11 bases between. CDR3: CASSLGPGKYEQYF. The CDR3 bases are TGTGCCAGCAGCTTAGGTCCCGGGAAATACGAGCAGTACTTC.

This clonotype was seen ten or more times. The rearrangement joins TRBV10-3 to TRBJ1-1; maybe TRBD1 (6 bases). V lost 3 bases and J 4 bases, leaving 15 bases between the germline ends. This CDR3 is 15 amino acids long. The germline V gene encodes CDR1 ENHRY and CDR2 SYGVKD. CDR3 sequence reads: CAISEAGGAGTEAFF. CDR3 coding DNA: TGTGCCATCAGTGAAGCGGGGGGCGCGGGCACTGAAGCTTTCTTT.

CDR3 DNA: TGCAGTGCCGAGGGAGGGAGTTCCTACGAGCAGTACTTC. This sequence encodes CSAEGGSSYEQYF. The gene calls are TRBV20-1 and TRBJ2-7, with TRBD2 identical over 7 bases. The trim removed 6 bases at V and 1 base at J, leaving 6 bases unmatched. CDR3 length: 13 amino acids. From germline, CDR1 is DFQATT and CDR2 SNEGSKA (reference sequence).

This clonotype was counted ten times or more. The V gene is TRBV2, the J gene TRBJ2-1, with TRBD2 as a possible D gene (9 bases). Trimming shortened V by 0 bases and J by 7 bases, and 22 bases separated the two germline ends. The CDR3 is 18 amino acids. CDR1 and CDR2 from the germline V gene are SNHLY and FYNNEI. As DNA, the CDR3 is TGTGCCAGCAGTGAAGCGGGGACAGGTCTGCTAGCGGGGAATGAGCAGTTCTTC. It codes for CASSEAGTGLLAGNEQFF.

This clonotype was seen repeatedly, ten times or more. The CDR3 nucleotides read TGTGCCAGCAGCTTAGCAGGGGGACAGCCCCAGCATTTT. Its translation is CASSLAGGQPQHF. The V call is TRBV7-2, the J call TRBJ1-5; tentatively, D is TRBD1 (6 bases). Trimming left V 0 bases short and J 7 bases short, with 7 bases between. Germline V CDR1 and CDR2: SGHTA, FQGNSA. This CDR3 is built from 13 residues.

The chain joins TRBV12-3 or TRBV12-4 to TRBJ1-2, with 8 bases identical to TRBD1. CDR3 length equals 14 residues. V lost 3 bases to trimming and J lost 8 bases; unmatched junction nucleotides: 8. In DNA, the CDR3 is TGTGCCAGCAGTTTGGCGACAGGGGTGGGAGGCTACACCTTC. This sequence encodes CASSLATGVGGYTF.

The chain employs TRBV7-9 and TRBJ1-1; 7 positions match TRBD1. CDR3 length: 16 amino acids. After removal of 4 bases from V and 5 bases from J, the junction contained 13 bases not matched to a gene. Germline lookup yields CDR1 SEHNR and CDR2 FQNEAQ (reference sequence). DNA of the CDR3: TGTGCCAGCAGCTCAGGGGGGGAGAGCTTCAGGACTGAAGCTTTCTTT. Protein product: CASSSGGESFRTEAFF.